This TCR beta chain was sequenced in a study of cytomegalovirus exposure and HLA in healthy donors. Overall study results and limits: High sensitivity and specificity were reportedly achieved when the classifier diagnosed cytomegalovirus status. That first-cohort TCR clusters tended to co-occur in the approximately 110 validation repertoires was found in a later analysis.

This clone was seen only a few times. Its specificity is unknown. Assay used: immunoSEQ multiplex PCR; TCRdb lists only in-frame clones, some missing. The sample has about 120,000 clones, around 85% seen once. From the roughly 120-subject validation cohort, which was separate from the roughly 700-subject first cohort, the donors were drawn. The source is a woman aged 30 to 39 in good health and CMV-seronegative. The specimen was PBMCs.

As DNA, the CDR3 is TGTGCCAGCAGCCAGACAGGGGGTAGCAATCAGCCCCAGCATTTT. This encodes CASSQTGGSNQPQHF. The chain joins TRBV7-9 to TRBJ1-5; the match to TRBD1 covers 9 bases. The CDR3 runs to 15 residues. CDR1 and CDR2 from the germline V gene are SEHNR and FQNEAQ (reference sequence). V shed 5 bases and J 0 bases; nucleotides not matched to a gene: 2.